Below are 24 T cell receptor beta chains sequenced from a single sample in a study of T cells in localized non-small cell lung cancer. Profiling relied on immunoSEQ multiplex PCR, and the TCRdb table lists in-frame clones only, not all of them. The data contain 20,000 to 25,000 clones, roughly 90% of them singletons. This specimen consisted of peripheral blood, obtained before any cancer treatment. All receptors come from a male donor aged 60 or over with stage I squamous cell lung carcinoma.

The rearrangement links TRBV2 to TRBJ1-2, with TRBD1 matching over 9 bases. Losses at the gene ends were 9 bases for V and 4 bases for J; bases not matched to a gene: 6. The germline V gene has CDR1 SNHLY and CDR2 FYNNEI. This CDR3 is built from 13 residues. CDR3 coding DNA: TGTGCCAGGGGGACAGGGATTCTCTATGGCTACACCTTC. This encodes CARGTGILYGYTF. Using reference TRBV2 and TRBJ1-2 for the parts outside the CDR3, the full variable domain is EPEVTQTPSHQVTQMGQEVILRCVPISNHLYFYWYRQILGQKVEFLVSFYNNEISEKSEIFDDQFSVERPDGSNFTLKIRSTKLEDSAMYFCARGTGILYGYTFGSGTRLTVV.

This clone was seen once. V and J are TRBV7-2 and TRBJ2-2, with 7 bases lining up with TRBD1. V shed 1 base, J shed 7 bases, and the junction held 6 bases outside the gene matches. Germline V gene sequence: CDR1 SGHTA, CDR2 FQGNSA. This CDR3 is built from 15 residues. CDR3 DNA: TGTGCCAGCAGCTTAGATCGCAGGGGGTTCGGGGAGCTGTTTTTT. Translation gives CASSLDRRGFGELFF. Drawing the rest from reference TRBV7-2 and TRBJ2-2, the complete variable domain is GAGVSQSPSNKVTEKGKDVELRCDPISGHTALYWYRQSLGQGLEFLIYFQGNSAPDKSGLPSDRFSAERTGGSVSTLTIQRTQQEDSAVYLCASSLDRRGFGELFFGEGSRLTVL.

The CDR3 loop reads CAGPPGQSSYEQYF. The CDR3 DNA reads as TGCGCCGGACCACCGGGACAGAGCTCCTACGAGCAGTACTTC. The V call is TRBV4-3, the J call TRBJ2-7; the match to TRBD1 covers 7 bases. This CDR3 is built from 14 residues. Germline assignment: CDR1 LGHNA and CDR2 YSLEER. Germline trimming cut 11 bases from V and 0 bases from J; bases unmatched to any gene: 10.

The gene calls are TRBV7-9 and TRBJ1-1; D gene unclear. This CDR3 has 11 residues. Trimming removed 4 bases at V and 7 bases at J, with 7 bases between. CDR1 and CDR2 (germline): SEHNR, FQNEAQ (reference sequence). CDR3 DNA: TGTGCCAGCAGCTCTACGTTTGAAGCTTTCTTT. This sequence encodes CASSSTFEAFF.

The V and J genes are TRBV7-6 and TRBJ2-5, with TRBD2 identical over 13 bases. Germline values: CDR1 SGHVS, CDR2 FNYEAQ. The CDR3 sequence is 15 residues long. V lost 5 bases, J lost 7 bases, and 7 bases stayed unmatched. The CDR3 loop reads CASSRGLAGDRTQYF. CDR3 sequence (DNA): TGTGCCAGCAGCCGCGGACTAGCGGGGGACAGGACCCAGTACTTC.

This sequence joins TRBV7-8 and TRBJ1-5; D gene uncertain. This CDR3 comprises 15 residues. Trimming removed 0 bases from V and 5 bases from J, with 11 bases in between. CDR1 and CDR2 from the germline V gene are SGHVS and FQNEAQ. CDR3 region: CASSLATGGYQPQHF. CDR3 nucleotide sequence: TGTGCCAGCAGCTTAGCGACGGGAGGGTATCAGCCCCAGCATTTT.

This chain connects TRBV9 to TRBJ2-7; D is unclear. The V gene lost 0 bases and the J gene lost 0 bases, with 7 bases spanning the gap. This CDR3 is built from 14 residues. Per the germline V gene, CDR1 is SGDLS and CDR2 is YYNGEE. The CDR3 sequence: CASSVGALSYEQYF. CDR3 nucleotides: TGTGCCAGCAGCGTAGGGGCGCTCTCCTACGAGCAGTACTTC.

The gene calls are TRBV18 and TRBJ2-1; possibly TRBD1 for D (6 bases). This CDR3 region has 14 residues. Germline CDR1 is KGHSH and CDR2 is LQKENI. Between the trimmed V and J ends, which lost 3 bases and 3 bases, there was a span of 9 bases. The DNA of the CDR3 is TGTGCCAGCTCACCCTCGGACAGCTACAATGAGCAGTTCTTC. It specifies CASSPSDSYNEQFF.

The CDR3 DNA reads TGTGCTAGTGGTTTGGAAGAGACCCAGTACTTC. Translating it yields CASGLEETQYF. The chain combines TRBV12-5 with TRBJ2-5; D ambiguous. This CDR3 has 11 residues. From germline, CDR1 is LGHNT and CDR2 FRNRAP. Trimming cost V 1 base and J 3 bases, with 0 bases left between them.

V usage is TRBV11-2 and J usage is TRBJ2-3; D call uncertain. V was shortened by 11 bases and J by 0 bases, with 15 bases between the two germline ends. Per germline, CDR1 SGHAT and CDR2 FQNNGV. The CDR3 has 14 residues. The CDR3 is CASKVVLSTDTQYF. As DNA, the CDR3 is TGTGCCTCAAAAGTGGTGCTTAGCACAGATACGCAGTATTTT.

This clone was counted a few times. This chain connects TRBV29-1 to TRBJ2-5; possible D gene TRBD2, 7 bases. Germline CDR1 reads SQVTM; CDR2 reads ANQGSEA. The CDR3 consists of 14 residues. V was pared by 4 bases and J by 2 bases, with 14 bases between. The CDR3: CSVGDKAGQETQYF. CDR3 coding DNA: TGCAGCGTTGGGGACAAAGCGGGACAAGAGACCCAGTACTTC.

CDR3 in DNA: TGTGCCAGCAGCGGCCAGGGTCGGATCGCCGAAGCTTTCTTT. It encodes CASSGQGRIAEAFF. V gene TRBV2 combines with J gene TRBJ1-1; TRBD1 might be the D (5 bases). CDR1 SNHLY and CDR2 FYNNEI come from the germline V gene. Trimming took off 6 bases at V and 8 bases at J, with 19 bases between the two ends. The CDR3 runs to 14 residues.

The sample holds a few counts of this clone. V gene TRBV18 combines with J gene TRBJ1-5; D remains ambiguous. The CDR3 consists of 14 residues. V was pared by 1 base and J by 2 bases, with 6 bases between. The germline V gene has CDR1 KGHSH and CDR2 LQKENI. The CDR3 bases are TGTGCCAGCTCACCACAGAGGGGCAATCAGCCCCAGCATTTT. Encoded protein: CASSPQRGNQPQHF. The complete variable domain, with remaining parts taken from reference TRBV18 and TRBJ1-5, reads NAGVMQNPRHLVRRRGQEARLRCSPMKGHSHVYWYRQLPEEGLKFMVYLQKENIIDESGMPKERFSAEFPKEGPSILRIQQVVRGDSAAYFCASSPQRGNQPQHFGDGTRLSIL.

The CDR3, as DNA: TGTGCCAGCGGATGGACCTCTCCCTACGAGCAGTACTTC. Residues: CASGWTSPYEQYF. The V and J genes are TRBV28 and TRBJ2-7; no clear D gene. The germline gives CDR1 MDHEN, CDR2 SYDVKM. Trimming left V 8 bases short and J 2 bases short, with 13 bases between. The CDR3 sequence is 13 residues long.

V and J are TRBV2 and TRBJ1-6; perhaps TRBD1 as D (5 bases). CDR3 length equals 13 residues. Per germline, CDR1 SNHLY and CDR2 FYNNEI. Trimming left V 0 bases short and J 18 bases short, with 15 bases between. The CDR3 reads CASSEAGGTANHF. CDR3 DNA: TGTGCCAGCAGTGAAGCCGGTGGGACGGCCAACCACTTT.

CDR3 nucleotides: TGTGCCAGTAGTATCGCCGTCGGGGGGAACTATAATTCACCCCTCCACTTT. Residues: CASSIAVGGNYNSPLHF. This chain links TRBV19 with TRBJ1-6; a weak D match, TRBD1 (5 bases). V was pared by 3 bases and J by 3 bases, with 15 bases between. Germline V gene lookup returns CDR1 LNHDA and CDR2 SQIVND (reference sequence). The CDR3 loop spans 17 amino acids.

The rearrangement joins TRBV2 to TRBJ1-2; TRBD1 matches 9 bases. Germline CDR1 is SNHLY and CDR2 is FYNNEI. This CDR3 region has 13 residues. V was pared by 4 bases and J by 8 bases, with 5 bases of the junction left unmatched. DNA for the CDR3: TGTGCCAGCAGTGGGGACAGGGTAGGAGGCTACACCTTC. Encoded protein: CASSGDRVGGYTF.

CDR3 loop: CASSPGTGRETQYF. The CDR3 DNA reads TGTGCCAGCTCACCCGGGACAGGGAGAGAGACCCAGTACTTC. V is TRBV18 and J is TRBJ2-5, with 9 bases identical to TRBD1. The CDR3 is 14 amino acids. V shed 3 bases and J 4 bases; nucleotides not matched to a gene: 3. Looked up from germline, CDR1 is KGHSH and CDR2 is LQKENI.

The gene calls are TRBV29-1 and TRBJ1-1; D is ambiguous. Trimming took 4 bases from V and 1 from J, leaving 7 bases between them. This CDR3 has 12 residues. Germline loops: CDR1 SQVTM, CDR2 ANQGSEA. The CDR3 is CSVGRANTEAFF. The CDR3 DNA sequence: TGCAGCGTTGGACGGGCGAACACTGAAGCTTTCTTT.

In DNA, the CDR3 is TGTGCCAGCAGCTTCGAAAACACCGGGGAGCTGTTTTTT. Translating gives CASSFENTGELFF. The V and J genes are TRBV7-9 and TRBJ2-2; D unclear. Trimming cost V 3 bases and J 2 bases, with 4 bases left between them. CDR1 SEHNR and CDR2 FQNEAQ come from the germline V gene (reference sequence). The CDR3 runs 13 residues.

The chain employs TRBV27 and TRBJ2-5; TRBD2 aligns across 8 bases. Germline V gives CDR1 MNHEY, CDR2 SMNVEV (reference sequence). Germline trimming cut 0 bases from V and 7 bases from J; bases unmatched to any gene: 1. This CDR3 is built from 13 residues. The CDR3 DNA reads TGTGCCAGCAGTTTATCGAGCGGGGGGACCCAGTACTTC. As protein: CASSLSSGGTQYF.

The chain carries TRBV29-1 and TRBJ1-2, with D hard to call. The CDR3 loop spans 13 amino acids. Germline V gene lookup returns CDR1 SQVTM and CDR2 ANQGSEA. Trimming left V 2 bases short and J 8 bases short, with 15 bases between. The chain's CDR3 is CSVESRQPGGYTF. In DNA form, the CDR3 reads TGCAGCGTTGAATCACGGCAACCTGGCGGCTACACCTTC.

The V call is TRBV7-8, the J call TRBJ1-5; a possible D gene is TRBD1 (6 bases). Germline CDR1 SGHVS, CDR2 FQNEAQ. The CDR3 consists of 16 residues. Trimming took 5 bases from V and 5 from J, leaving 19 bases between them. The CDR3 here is CASSVVGGRADQPQHF. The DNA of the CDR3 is TGTGCCAGCAGCGTTGTTGGGGGCCGGGCGGATCAGCCCCAGCATTTT.

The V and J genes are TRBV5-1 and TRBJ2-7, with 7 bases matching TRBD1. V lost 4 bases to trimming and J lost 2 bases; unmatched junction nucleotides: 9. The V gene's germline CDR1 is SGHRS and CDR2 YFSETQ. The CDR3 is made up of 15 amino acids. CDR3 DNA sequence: TGCGCCAGCAGCCCCTCACAGGGGAAAACCTACGAGCAGTACTTC. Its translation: CASSPSQGKTYEQYF. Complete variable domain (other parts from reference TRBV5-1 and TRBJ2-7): KAGVTQTPRYLIKTRGQQVTLSCSPISGHRSVSWYQQTPGQGLQFLFEYFSETQRNKGNFPGRFSGRQFSNSRSEMNVSTLELGDSALYLCASSPSQGKTYEQYFGPGTRLTVT.